These 11 T cell receptor beta chains came from one sample sequenced in a study of blood T cell repertoires in COVID-19. Clones were sequenced by immunoSEQ multiplex PCR, and TCRdb holds only the in-frame ones, with some missing. The sample lists about 100,000 clones; around 90% were seen once. The sample consisted of peripheral blood. These TCRs come from a human donor in a cohort sampled during active COVID-19.

The rearrangement links TRBV7-6 to TRBJ1-3; D not certain. The CDR3 loop spans 14 amino acids. The germline CDR1 and CDR2 sequences are SGHVS and FNYEAQ. Trimming took off 4 bases at V and 0 bases at J, with 7 bases between the two ends. The CDR3 loop is CASSSVRSGNTIYF. The CDR3 coding sequence is TGTGCCAGCAGCTCCGTTCGCTCTGGAAACACCATATATTTT.

The rearrangement joins TRBV5-4 to TRBJ1-4, with 7 bases that match TRBD1. The CDR3 has 13 residues. With V trimmed by 2 bases and J by 8 bases, 3 bases remained unmatched. CDR1 and CDR2 (germline): SGHNT, YYREEE (reference sequence). Written as DNA, the CDR3 is TGTGCCAGCAGCTTAGCAGGGGGAGAAAAACTGTTTTTT. This codes for CASSLAGGEKLFF.

This chain connects TRBV30 to TRBJ2-7; 15 positions match TRBD2. This CDR3 region has 20 residues. CDR1 and CDR2 (germline): GTSNPN, SVGIG (reference sequence). V shed 2 bases and J 0 bases; nucleotides not matched to a gene: 14. CDR3 in DNA: TGTGCCTGGAGTTCATTGAGGACTAGCGGGAGGGCTCTGCCCTCCTACGAGCAGTACTTC. Protein product: CAWSSLRTSGRALPSYEQYF.

This clone was counted once. The rearrangement links TRBV6-2 or TRBV6-3 to TRBJ2-1, with 9 bases lining up with TRBD1. This CDR3 contains 15 residues. J was trimmed by 8 bases and V by 6 bases; bases with no gene match: 11. Germline assignment: CDR1 MNHEY and CDR2 SVGEGT. The CDR3, as DNA: TGTGCCAGCAGCCGAACCCCGGACAGGGGATATGAGCAGTTCTTC. This gives the protein CASSRTPDRGYEQFF.

This clone was recorded a few times. Other DNA sequences in this specimen translate into the identical CDR3. V is TRBV4-1 and J is TRBJ1-1; 7 bases map to TRBD1. The J segment lost 1 base and the V segment lost 5 bases, leaving 4 bases of the junction unmatched. CDR3 length equals 14 residues. Germline CDR1 MGHRA, CDR2 YSYEKL. The CDR3 DNA reads TGCGCCAGCAGCTTAGGACAGGAGAACACTGAAGCTTTCTTT. It specifies CASSLGQENTEAFF.

This clone was observed a single time. The CDR3 protein is CAIMDRANYGYTF. The CDR3 DNA follows: TGTGCCATCATGGACAGGGCCAACTATGGCTACACCTTC. This chain links TRBV10-3 with TRBJ1-2, with 8 bases identical to TRBD1. CDR1 is ENHRY, CDR2 SYGVKD, per germline. This CDR3 comprises 13 residues. V was pared by 7 bases and J by 2 bases, with 3 bases of the junction left unmatched.

The CDR3, as DNA: TGTGCCAGCAGCCAAGTCGCTAGCGGGCTCACCGGGGAGCTGTTTTTT. Translated: CASSQVASGLTGELFF. The chain employs TRBV4-2 and TRBJ2-2; 8 bases fit TRBD2. Germline CDR1 reads LGHNA; CDR2 reads YNFKEQ. With V trimmed by 1 base and J by 4 bases, 5 bases remained unmatched. This CDR3 spans 16 amino acids.

This clone appeared a single time. The chain uses TRBV5-1 and TRBJ2-1; 12 bases are a match to TRBD2. Trimming at V came to 4 bases and at J to 4 bases, leaving 6 bases not matched to a gene. The CDR3 is made up of 16 amino acids. Per germline, CDR1 SGHRS and CDR2 YFSETQ. CDR3 sequence (DNA): TGCGCCAGCAGCCCCGCTAGCGGGAGGGCTTACAATGAGCAGTTCTTC. Encoded protein: CASSPASGRAYNEQFF.

The chain employs TRBV11-2 and TRBJ2-7; 8 nucleotides align to TRBD2. Unmatched junction bases numbered 8, after V lost 5 bases and J lost 8 bases. The CDR3 sequence is 13 residues long. CDR1 is SGHAT and CDR2 is FQNNGV in the germline V gene. The CDR3 bases are TGTGCCAGCAGCCGGGAGGGACTGACGAAGCAGTACTTC. Encoded protein: CASSREGLTKQYF.

V usage is TRBV3-1 (or the pseudogene TRBV3-2) and J usage is TRBJ2-5; maybe TRBD1 (6 bases). The CDR3 has 14 amino acids. The V gene's germline CDR1 is LGHDT and CDR2 YNNKEL (reference sequence). Trimming took 3 bases from V and 2 from J, leaving 10 bases between them. The CDR3, as DNA: TGTGCCAGCAGCCAGAGGACAGTTCAAGAGACCCAGTACTTC. The encoded protein is CASSQRTVQETQYF.

The chain is built from TRBV15 and TRBJ2-7; D may be TRBD1 (7 bases). In germline, CDR1 is LNHNV, CDR2 YYDKDF (reference sequence). Trimming removed 7 bases at V and 6 bases at J, with 16 bases between. The CDR3 totals 13 residues. DNA for the CDR3: TGTGCCACCACCCACAGGGGAGGAGCCGAGCAGTACTTC. Its translation is CATTHRGGAEQYF.